Listed below are T cell receptor beta chains from one sample, sequenced in a study of blood T cell repertoires in COVID-19. Sequenced by immunoSEQ multiplex PCR; TCRdb stores in-frame clones only, minus some. The repertoire holds a few hundred thousand clones, with around 83% as singletons. Sequenced input: PBMCs or T cells enriched from blood (not recorded which). The receptors were gathered from a woman aged 40 to 50 who had recovered from COVID-19. Both conserved end residues are part of each CDR3. The D gene is left open where the match is weak. A row's size may be missing; if present it is once, few, many or a size class.

CDR3nt: TGTGCCAGCAGCAAGAGGAGCGGGGAGCAGTTCTTC
CDR3aa: CASSKRSGEQFF
d_gene: NA
v_gene: TRBV11-3
j_gene: TRBJ2-1
abundance: once

CDR3nt: TGTGCCAGCAGCTCGACTGGGACCGACAGGGGGCGCCGGGCCGGGGAGCTGTTTTTT
CDR3aa: CASSSTGTDRGRRAGELFF
d_gene: TRBD1
v_gene: TRBV7-9
j_gene: TRBJ2-2
abundance: NA

CDR3nt: TGTGCCAGCAGCGAACCGGGACTAGCGGGACTCGCCCTGATCTTC
CDR3aa: CASSEPGLAGLALIF
d_gene: TRBD2
v_gene: TRBV3-1/TRBV3-2
j_gene: TRBJ2-1
abundance: NA

CDR3nt: TGTGCCAGCAGCTCCCGCGGAGGGGGGGGGCCCCAGCATTTT
CDR3aa: CASSSRGGGGPQHF
d_gene: NA
v_gene: TRBV3-1/TRBV3-2
j_gene: TRBJ1-5
abundance: NA

CDR3nt: TGCGCCAGCAGTGCAAGCGGGAGGGGAGATACGCAGTATTTT
CDR3aa: CASSASGRGDTQYF
d_gene: TRBD2
v_gene: TRBV10-2
j_gene: TRBJ2-3
abundance: NA

CDR3nt: TGTGCCAGTAGTCCTCGGGCAGGGATAGTCTACGAGCAGTACTTC
CDR3aa: CASSPRAGIVYEQYF
d_gene: NA
v_gene: TRBV19
j_gene: TRBJ2-7
abundance: NA

CDR3nt: TGTGCCAGTAGTATGTGGGGGGGCGCGAACACTGAAGCTTTCTTT
CDR3aa: CASSMWGGANTEAFF
d_gene: NA
v_gene: TRBV19
j_gene: TRBJ1-1
abundance: NA

CDR3nt: TGTGCCAGCAGCGTCTCCGGTATGCGGACTGAAGCTTTCTTT
CDR3aa: CASSVSGMRTEAFF
d_gene: NA
v_gene: TRBV7-9
j_gene: TRBJ1-1
abundance: once

CDR3nt: TGTGCCAGCAGTTTATTACCTAGCGGGAGCACAGATACGCAGTATTTT
CDR3aa: CASSLLPSGSTDTQYF
d_gene: TRBD2
v_gene: TRBV28
j_gene: TRBJ2-3
abundance: NA

CDR3nt: TGTGCCAGTAGCCGGGACAGGGCTGTTCAAGAGACCCAGTACTTC
CDR3aa: CASSRDRAVQETQYF
d_gene: TRBD1
v_gene: TRBV19
j_gene: TRBJ2-5
abundance: NA

CDR3nt: TGTGCCAGCTCACCACCCAGCGTCGCGAACACCGGGGAGCTGTTTTTT
CDR3aa: CASSPPSVANTGELFF
d_gene: NA
v_gene: TRBV18
j_gene: TRBJ2-2
abundance: NA

CDR3nt: TGCGCCAGCAGCTCGCCCCTTGGCGGGAGTATAAATGAGCAGTTCTTC
CDR3aa: CASSSPLGGSINEQFF
d_gene: TRBD2
v_gene: TRBV4-1
j_gene: TRBJ2-1
abundance: once

CDR3nt: TGTGCCAGCTCAACCAGCGGGAGGGTAGAGACCCAGTACTTC
CDR3aa: CASSTSGRVETQYF
d_gene: TRBD2
v_gene: TRBV18
j_gene: TRBJ2-5
abundance: NA

CDR3nt: TGTGCCAGTAGTCCAACGACTAGCGGGAGGGCCTTGACCTACAATGAGCAGTTCTTC
CDR3aa: CASSPTTSGRALTYNEQFF
d_gene: TRBD2
v_gene: TRBV19
j_gene: TRBJ2-1
abundance: few

CDR3nt: TGTGCCAGCAGTCCTACCGGGGTTGGACATTCACCCCTCCACTTT
CDR3aa: CASSPTGVGHSPLHF
d_gene: NA
v_gene: TRBV2
j_gene: TRBJ1-6
abundance: NA

CDR3nt: TGTGCCAGCAGCCCAGGGACTAGCGGATACAATGAGCAGTTCTTC
CDR3aa: CASSPGTSGYNEQFF
d_gene: TRBD2
v_gene: TRBV7-6
j_gene: TRBJ2-1
abundance: once

CDR3nt: TGTGCCAGCAAAGGACAGGGGACCACAGATACGCAGTATTTT
CDR3aa: CASKGQGTTDTQYF
d_gene: TRBD1
v_gene: TRBV2
j_gene: TRBJ2-3
abundance: once

CDR3nt: TGTGCCAGCAGCCCCTTAGCGGGAGTCGGGGAGCTGTTTTTT
CDR3aa: CASSPLAGVGELFF
d_gene: TRBD2
v_gene: TRBV3-1/TRBV3-2
j_gene: TRBJ2-2
abundance: NA

CDR3nt: TGTGCCAGCAGTGAGATGGACTTAGTTACAGATACGCAGTATTTT
CDR3aa: CASSEMDLVTDTQYF
d_gene: NA
v_gene: TRBV6-1
j_gene: TRBJ2-3
abundance: NA

CDR3nt: TGTGCCAGTAGTGCCCGCGACAGGGGGGACAGTCAGCCCCAGCATTTT
CDR3aa: CASSARDRGDSQPQHF
d_gene: TRBD1
v_gene: TRBV19
j_gene: TRBJ1-5
abundance: NA

CDR3nt: TGTGCCAGCAGCTTGGGTGGCGGGAGCATCTACAATGAGCAGTTCTTC
CDR3aa: CASSLGGGSIYNEQFF
d_gene: TRBD2
v_gene: TRBV5-4
j_gene: TRBJ2-1
abundance: NA

CDR3nt: TGTGCCAGCAGCTCGGGACAGGGTTCCTATGGCTACACCTTC
CDR3aa: CASSSGQGSYGYTF
d_gene: TRBD1
v_gene: TRBV7-2
j_gene: TRBJ1-2
abundance: NA

CDR3nt: TGTGCCAGCAGTGGAGACAACATACTTCAGCCCCAGCATTTT
CDR3aa: CASSGDNILQPQHF
d_gene: NA
v_gene: TRBV2
j_gene: TRBJ1-5
abundance: NA

CDR3nt: TGTGCCAGCAGCTTCCGGGAGAGCGTCAATGAGCAGTTCTTC
CDR3aa: CASSFRESVNEQFF
d_gene: NA
v_gene: TRBV7-8
j_gene: TRBJ2-1
abundance: NA

CDR3nt: TGCAGCGTAGACCTCGGACTAGCGGGAGGGCCGGGCGAGCAGTACTTC
CDR3aa: CSVDLGLAGGPGEQYF
d_gene: TRBD2
v_gene: TRBV29-1
j_gene: TRBJ2-7
abundance: NA

CDR3nt: TGTGCCAGCAGTTTCTCCGTCCCCGGGGAGCTGTTTTTT
CDR3aa: CASSFSVPGELFF
d_gene: NA
v_gene: TRBV12-3/TRBV12-4
j_gene: TRBJ2-2
abundance: NA

CDR3nt: TGTGCCAGCAGCCCGGGCGGGGTTAGCTCCTACAATGAGCAGTTCTTC
CDR3aa: CASSPGGVSSYNEQFF
d_gene: NA
v_gene: TRBV7-2
j_gene: TRBJ2-1
abundance: NA

CDR3nt: TGCGCCAGCAGCCGAGAAGGAGTATCGTCCGGGACAGCAAAAGAACCCCAGTACTTC
CDR3aa: CASSREGVSSGTAKEPQYF
d_gene: TRBD1
v_gene: TRBV4-1
j_gene: TRBJ2-5
abundance: NA

CDR3nt: TGTGCCAGCAGCTCCGATGGCGAGCAGTTCTTC
CDR3aa: CASSSDGEQFF
d_gene: NA
v_gene: TRBV7-9
j_gene: TRBJ2-1
abundance: NA

CDR3nt: TGTGCCAGCAGCTTAGGTAGCTCCTACAATGAGCAGTTCTTC
CDR3aa: CASSLGSSYNEQFF
d_gene: NA
v_gene: TRBV7-9
j_gene: TRBJ2-1
abundance: NA

CDR3nt: TGTGCCAGCGGTCCAGGACAGGGCGGATCGCCGGTTTGGGAAAAACTGTTTTTT
CDR3aa: CASGPGQGGSPVWEKLFF
d_gene: TRBD1
v_gene: TRBV2
j_gene: TRBJ1-4
abundance: NA

CDR3nt: TGTGCCAGCCTGAGCACAGATACGCAGTATTTT
CDR3aa: CASLSTDTQYF
d_gene: NA
v_gene: TRBV11-3
j_gene: TRBJ2-3
abundance: few

CDR3nt: TGCGCCAGCAGCCAAGTCCCTTCGGGATTAAACACTGAAGCTTTCTTT
CDR3aa: CASSQVPSGLNTEAFF
d_gene: NA
v_gene: TRBV4-1
j_gene: TRBJ1-1
abundance: NA

CDR3nt: TGTGCCAGCAGCTTGCCTCACAGGGATGACTATGGCTACACCTTC
CDR3aa: CASSLPHRDDYGYTF
d_gene: NA
v_gene: TRBV5-4
j_gene: TRBJ1-2
abundance: NA

CDR3nt: TGTGCCAGCAGCCCCCGGCTAGCGGGAGAGACCCGTTTTCGCGATACGCAGTATTTT
CDR3aa: CASSPRLAGETRFRDTQYF
d_gene: TRBD2
v_gene: TRBV14
j_gene: TRBJ2-3
abundance: NA

CDR3nt: TGTGCCAGCAGTTTAAGTAGCTCAGATACGCAGTATTTT
CDR3aa: CASSLSSSDTQYF
d_gene: NA
v_gene: TRBV28
j_gene: TRBJ2-3
abundance: NA

CDR3nt: TGTGCCAGCAGCTTTGGACAGGGCGGCACTGAAGCTTTCTTT
CDR3aa: CASSFGQGGTEAFF
d_gene: TRBD1
v_gene: TRBV7-2
j_gene: TRBJ1-1
abundance: NA

CDR3nt: TGTGCCTGGAGTGGGGGACAGGGGGCAAATCAGCCCCAGCATTTT
CDR3aa: CAWSGGQGANQPQHF
d_gene: TRBD1
v_gene: TRBV30
j_gene: TRBJ1-5
abundance: NA

CDR3nt: TGTGCCAGCAGCCAAGAACAGGGTCCCTACGAGCAGTACTTC
CDR3aa: CASSQEQGPYEQYF
d_gene: NA
v_gene: TRBV4-2
j_gene: TRBJ2-7
abundance: NA

CDR3nt: TGTGCCAGCAGCCTGGAGACAGGGAACTACGAGCAGTACTTC
CDR3aa: CASSLETGNYEQYF
d_gene: TRBD1
v_gene: TRBV7-2
j_gene: TRBJ2-7
abundance: NA

CDR3nt: TGTGCCAGCAGCGGTAGACAGGGCGATGGCTACACCTTC
CDR3aa: CASSGRQGDGYTF
d_gene: TRBD1
v_gene: TRBV7-9
j_gene: TRBJ1-2
abundance: NA

CDR3nt: TGTGCCAGCAGCCAAGAGCCGGGGGATAGCGGGGTCTCCTACGAGCAGTACTTC
CDR3aa: CASSQEPGDSGVSYEQYF
d_gene: TRBD2
v_gene: TRBV4-2
j_gene: TRBJ2-7
abundance: NA

CDR3nt: TGTGCCAGCAGTGAAGGTCTTGTCCTCCACTTT
CDR3aa: CASSEGLVLHF
d_gene: NA
v_gene: TRBV6-1
j_gene: TRBJ1-6
abundance: NA

CDR3nt: TGTGCCTGGAGTGTCGGGACTAGCGGGAGTCCAGATACGCAGTATTTT
CDR3aa: CAWSVGTSGSPDTQYF
d_gene: TRBD2
v_gene: TRBV30
j_gene: TRBJ2-3
abundance: NA

CDR3nt: TGTGCCATCAGTGGCAGGGGCGACGGCTACACCTTC
CDR3aa: CAISGRGDGYTF
d_gene: NA
v_gene: TRBV10-3
j_gene: TRBJ1-2
abundance: NA

CDR3nt: TGCGCCAGCAGCCAAGCGGGGGGATACTACAATGAGCAGTTCTTC
CDR3aa: CASSQAGGYYNEQFF
d_gene: TRBD2
v_gene: TRBV4-3
j_gene: TRBJ2-1
abundance: NA

CDR3nt: TGTGCCAGCAGCCAAGGGGCATCTGGCTACACCTTC
CDR3aa: CASSQGASGYTF
d_gene: NA
v_gene: TRBV7-8
j_gene: TRBJ1-2
abundance: NA

CDR3nt: TGTGCCAGCAGCTTAGCGGGGGGACAGGGATCCTATGGCTACACCTTC
CDR3aa: CASSLAGGQGSYGYTF
d_gene: TRBD1
v_gene: TRBV7-2
j_gene: TRBJ1-2
abundance: NA

CDR3nt: TGTGCCAGCAGCCCCGGGAGCCGGGAGCAGTTCTTC
CDR3aa: CASSPGSREQFF
d_gene: NA
v_gene: TRBV5-6
j_gene: TRBJ2-1
abundance: NA

CDR3nt: TGCGCCAGCGACGCTAGCGGGAAGTACGAGCAGTACTTC
CDR3aa: CASDASGKYEQYF
d_gene: TRBD2
v_gene: TRBV10-2
j_gene: TRBJ2-7
abundance: NA

CDR3nt: TGCGCCAGCAGCCAAACATCGGAGCAGTTCTTC
CDR3aa: CASSQTSEQFF
d_gene: NA
v_gene: TRBV4-3
j_gene: TRBJ2-1
abundance: NA

CDR3nt: TGTGCCAGCAGTTTATCTTTGGGCGCAAGCACAGATACGCAGTATTTT
CDR3aa: CASSLSLGASTDTQYF
d_gene: NA
v_gene: TRBV28
j_gene: TRBJ2-3
abundance: NA

CDR3nt: TGTGCCAGCAGCTCGGGACAGCTGGGGGAAAAACTGTTTTTT
CDR3aa: CASSSGQLGEKLFF
d_gene: TRBD1
v_gene: TRBV11-2
j_gene: TRBJ1-4
abundance: NA

CDR3nt: TGTGCCAGCAGCGACCGAGGACAGGGAAATCGGGGCTACACCTTC
CDR3aa: CASSDRGQGNRGYTF
d_gene: TRBD1
v_gene: TRBV7-2
j_gene: TRBJ1-2
abundance: NA

CDR3nt: TGTGCCAGCAGCGTGGCCGGGACAGGGTTGGATACGCAGTATTTT
CDR3aa: CASSVAGTGLDTQYF
d_gene: TRBD1
v_gene: TRBV9
j_gene: TRBJ2-3
abundance: NA

CDR3nt: TGTGCTAGTGGTTTGGTGTTGGCAGGGGGCTTTCATCAGCCCCAGCATTTT
CDR3aa: CASGLVLAGGFHQPQHF
d_gene: TRBD1
v_gene: TRBV12-5
j_gene: TRBJ1-5
abundance: NA

CDR3nt: TGTGCCAGTAGTATAGACCGGGGGGGGAGGACGTACAATGAGCAGTTCTTC
CDR3aa: CASSIDRGGRTYNEQFF
d_gene: TRBD2
v_gene: TRBV19
j_gene: TRBJ2-1
abundance: NA